Each of the 14 T cell receptor beta chains below was sequenced from the same sample in a study of blood T cells in healthy people across ages (dated by TCRdb to the mid-2010s). Receptor libraries were prepared by 5' RACE. The instrument was an Illumina HiSeq 2500. The second PCR ran for roughly 7 to 12 cycles and used a J-beta primer mix along with a sample-barcoded 5' primer. Using fastp at Q25 and MiXCR, TCRdb reprocessed the public reads and kept productive beta chains. Every CDR3 protein is listed once, alongside the most common genes and DNA of its rows. The sample has around 1,000,000 distinct CDR3 sequences on record, roughly 24% of them singletons. The ten largest clones add up to about 0.69% of the sample. These data were also filed under a second study, of T cells of mothers and their children.

The sequencing sample was made of blood. The receptor source for this set is a girl between 2 and 10 years old in good health.

V is TRBV29-1 and J is TRBJ2-5; D is ambiguous. V was trimmed by 6 bases and J by 3 bases, leaving 8 bases between them. The CDR3 runs 11 residues. Germline V gene sequence: CDR1 SQVTM, CDR2 ANQGSEA. The CDR3 bases are TGCAGCGTCCCGGCCGAAGAGACCCAGTACTTC. Amino acid sequence: CSVPAEETQYF.

This chain links TRBV2 with TRBJ2-7; D is unclear. Germline CDR1 reads SNHLY; CDR2 reads FYNNEI. This CDR3 is 11 amino acids long. CDR3 in DNA: TGTGCTATATACGAGGCTTACGAGCAGTACTTC. Protein sequence: CAIYEAYEQYF.

This clonotype was counted between two and nine times. This chain connects TRBV9 to TRBJ2-5; 10 bases match TRBD2. V lost 2 bases, J lost 4 bases, and 8 bases stayed unmatched. The CDR3 covers 16 residues. Germline values: CDR1 SGDLS, CDR2 YYNGEE. CDR3 in DNA: TGTGCCAGCAGCGTGGGAGCGGGGGGGCCCCCAGAGACCCAGTACTTC. Translating gives CASSVGAGGPPETQYF.

The table lists this clonotype with a few counts. The chain uses TRBV20-1 and TRBJ1-2; 7 nucleotides agree with TRBD1. Trimming removed 3 bases from V and 8 bases from J; junction bases left unmatched: 3. CDR3 length: 11 amino acids. Germline V gene data show CDR1 as DFQATT and CDR2 as SNEGSKA (reference sequence). CDR3 protein: CSARTGNGYTF. For the CDR3, the DNA is TGCAGTGCTAGGACAGGGAACGGCTACACCTTC.

The chain is built from TRBV4-1 and TRBJ1-4; D may be TRBD1 (6 bases). The germline V gene encodes CDR1 MGHRA and CDR2 YSYEKL. CDR3 length: 14 amino acids. V was clipped by 2 bases and J by 7 bases, with 11 bases between them. The DNA of the CDR3 is TGCGCCAGCAGCCAACGTGTACAGGGTGAAAAACTGTTTTTT. Its translation is CASSQRVQGEKLFF.

This clonotype was recorded a few times. V and J are TRBV2 and TRBJ1-5; D perhaps matches TRBD1 (6 bases). Germline loops: CDR1 SNHLY, CDR2 FYNNEI. There are 16 residues in the CDR3. Deletions cut 3 bases from V and 5 bases from J, with 17 bases between. CDR3 loop: CASSDPTTGRDQPQHF. The CDR3 nucleotides are TGTGCCAGCAGTGACCCGACGACAGGTCGGGATCAGCCCCAGCATTTT.

This clonotype was counted ten times or more. The genes are TRBV7-9 and TRBJ1-4, with D unclear. Trimming removed 5 bases from V and 10 bases from J, with 11 bases in between. CDR1 SEHNR and CDR2 FQNEAQ come from the germline V gene (reference sequence). This CDR3 has 12 amino acids. CDR3 loop: CASSKTEGKLFF. CDR3 DNA sequence: TGTGCCAGCAGCAAAACGGAGGGAAAACTGTTTTTT. The whole variable domain, remainder taken from reference TRBV7-9 and TRBJ1-4, is DTGVSQNPRHKITKRGQNVTFRCDPISEHNRLYWYRQTLGQGPEFLTYFQNEAQLEKSRLLSDRFSAERPKGSFSTLEIQRTEQGDSAMYLCASSKTEGKLFFGSGTQLSVL.

This clonotype has more than one count but fewer than ten. The rearrangement joins TRBV7-9 to TRBJ1-4; possible D gene TRBD1, 6 bases. The CDR3 is 17 amino acids. CDR1 SEHNR and CDR2 FQNEAQ come from the germline V gene (reference sequence). V was clipped by 3 bases and J by 7 bases, with 21 bases between them. In DNA form, the CDR3 reads TGTGCCAGCAGCTTCCGGGACAAAACGGCGGTTGGTGAAAAACTGTTTTTT. It codes for CASSFRDKTAVGEKLFF.

There are a few counts of this clonotype. The CDR3 loop is CASSVEGSRNSPLHF. The CDR3 DNA follows: TGTGCCAGTAGTGTCGAGGGATCCAGGAATTCACCCCTCCACTTT. V and J are TRBV19 and TRBJ1-6, with D unresolved. Trimming removed 5 bases at V and 7 bases at J, with 15 bases between. The CDR3 extends over 15 amino acids. In germline, CDR1 is LNHDA, CDR2 SQIVND (reference sequence).

This clonotype was counted ten times or more. V is TRBV2 and J is TRBJ2-1; D unclear. Trimming took off 6 bases at V and 7 bases at J, with 10 bases between the two ends. The CDR3 is made up of 12 amino acids. Germline CDR1 is SNHLY and CDR2 is FYNNEI. The CDR3 DNA reads as TGTGCCAGCAGCCCTCGACGAAATGAGCAGTTCTTC. It translates to CASSPRRNEQFF.

This sequence joins TRBV28 and TRBJ2-5; D remains ambiguous. The tail of the sequence fits TRBJ2-7 better, so the J call may be wrong. The CDR3 is 13 amino acids. CDR1 MDHEN and CDR2 SYDVKM come from the germline V gene. The CDR3 is CAASDTDFYEQYF. As DNA, the CDR3 is TGTGCCGCCAGCGACACAGACTTTTACGAGCAGTACTTC.

The chain joins TRBV5-1 to TRBJ2-7; D gene uncertain. The CDR3 contains 13 residues. Germline V gene data show CDR1 as SGHRS and CDR2 as YFSETQ. V was cut by 3 bases and J by 3 bases, with 10 bases left in between. CDR3 loop: CASSSSFGYEQYF. In DNA, the CDR3 is TGCGCCAGCAGCTCCAGTTTCGGCTACGAGCAGTACTTC.

In this sample, this clonotype turned up a few times. The junction differs from germline at one of its ends, possibly a read error. The chain links TRBV29-1 to TRBJ2-5; no clear D. Germline CDR1 and CDR2: SQVTM and ANQGSEA. The CDR3 extends over 12 amino acids. The CDR3, as DNA: TGCAGCGTTGGATACAGAGAAGAGGCCCAGTACTTC. Protein sequence: CSVGYREEAQYF.

The count of this clonotype is one. The chain joins TRBV29-1 to TRBJ2-7; D unclear. Germline CDR1 and CDR2: SQVTM and ANQGSEA. This CDR3 region has 12 residues. Trimming cost V 6 bases and J 5 bases, with 14 bases left between them. CDR3 nucleotide sequence: TGCAGCGTACCAGGACCTGGGAACGAGCAGTACTTC. Its protein is CSVPGPGNEQYF.